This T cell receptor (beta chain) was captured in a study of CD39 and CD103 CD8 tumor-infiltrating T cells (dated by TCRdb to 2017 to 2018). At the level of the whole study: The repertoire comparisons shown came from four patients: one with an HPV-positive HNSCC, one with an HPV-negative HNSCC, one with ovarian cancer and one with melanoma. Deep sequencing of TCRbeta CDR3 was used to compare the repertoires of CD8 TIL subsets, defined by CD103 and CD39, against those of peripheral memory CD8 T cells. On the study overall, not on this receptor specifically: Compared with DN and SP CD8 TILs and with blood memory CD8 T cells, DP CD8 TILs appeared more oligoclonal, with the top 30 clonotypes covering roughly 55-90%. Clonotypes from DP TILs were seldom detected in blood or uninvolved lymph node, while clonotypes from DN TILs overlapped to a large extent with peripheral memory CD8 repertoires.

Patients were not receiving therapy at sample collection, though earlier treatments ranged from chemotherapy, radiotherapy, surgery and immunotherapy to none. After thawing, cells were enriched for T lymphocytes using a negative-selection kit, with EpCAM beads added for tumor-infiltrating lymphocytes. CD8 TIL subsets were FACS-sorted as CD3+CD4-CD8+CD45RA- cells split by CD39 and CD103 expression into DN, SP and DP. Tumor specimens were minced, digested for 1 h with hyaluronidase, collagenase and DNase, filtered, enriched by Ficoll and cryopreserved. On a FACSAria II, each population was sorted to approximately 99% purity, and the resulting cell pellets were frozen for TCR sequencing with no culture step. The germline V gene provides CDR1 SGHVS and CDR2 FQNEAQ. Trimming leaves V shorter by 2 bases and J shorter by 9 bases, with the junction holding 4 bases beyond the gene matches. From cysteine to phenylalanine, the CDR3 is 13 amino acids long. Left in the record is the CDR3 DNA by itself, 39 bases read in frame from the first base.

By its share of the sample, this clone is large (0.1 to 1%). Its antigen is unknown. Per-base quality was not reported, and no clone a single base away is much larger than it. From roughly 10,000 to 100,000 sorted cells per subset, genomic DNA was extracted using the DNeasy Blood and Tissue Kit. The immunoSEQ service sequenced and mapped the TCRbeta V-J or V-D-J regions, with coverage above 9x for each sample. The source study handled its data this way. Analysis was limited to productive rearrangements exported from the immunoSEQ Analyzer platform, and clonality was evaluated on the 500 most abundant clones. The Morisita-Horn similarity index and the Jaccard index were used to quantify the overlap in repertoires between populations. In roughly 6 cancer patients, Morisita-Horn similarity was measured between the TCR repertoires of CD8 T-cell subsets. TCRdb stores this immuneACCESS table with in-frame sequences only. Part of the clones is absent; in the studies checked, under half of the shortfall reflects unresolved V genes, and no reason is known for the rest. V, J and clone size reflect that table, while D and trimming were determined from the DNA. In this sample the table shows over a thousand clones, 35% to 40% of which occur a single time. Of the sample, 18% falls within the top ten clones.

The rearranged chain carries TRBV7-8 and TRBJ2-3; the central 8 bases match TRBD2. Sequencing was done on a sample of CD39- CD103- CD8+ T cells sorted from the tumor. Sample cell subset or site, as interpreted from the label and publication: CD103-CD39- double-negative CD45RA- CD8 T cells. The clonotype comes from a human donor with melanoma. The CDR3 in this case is CASSLSGSETQYF. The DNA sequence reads TGTGCCAGCAGCTTAAGCGGGAGCGAAACGCAGTATTTT.